The 18 T cell receptor beta chains reported below all come from one sample, sequenced in a study of shared clonotypes between healthy human individuals. Only in-frame clones appear in the TCRdb table, and some are missing; sequencing was by immunoSEQ multiplex PCR. The profile shows 2,500,000 or so clones, around 94% of them singletons. Sequencing input: naive CD4+ T cells sorted from blood. Subset reported: CD45RA+ positively selected. These receptor sequences come from a man younger than 30 in good health.

The chain employs TRBV2 and TRBJ1-2, with D possibly TRBD1 on 6 matching bases. In germline, CDR1 is SNHLY, CDR2 FYNNEI. V lost 7 bases and J lost 2, with 8 bases in between. CDR3 length: 12 residues. In nucleotides, the CDR3 is TGTGCCAGCAACAGGGCCAACTATGGCTACACCTTC. It is translated as CASNRANYGYTF.

This sequence joins TRBV5-1 and TRBJ1-2; possibly TRBD1 for D (5 bases). Germline V lookup: CDR1 SGHRS, CDR2 YFSETQ. The length of the CDR3 is 14 residues. The V end lost 4 bases, the J end lost 4 bases, and 14 bases lay between the germline ends. As DNA, the CDR3 is TGCGCCAGCAGCCCCTCCCAGGGCTCCTATGGCTACACCTTC. Translated, it gives CASSPSQGSYGYTF.

The rearrangement joins TRBV19 to TRBJ2-3, with D possibly TRBD2 on 6 matching bases. The V end was cut by 7 bases, the J end by 9 bases, with 14 bases between. Germline V CDR1 and CDR2: LNHDA, SQIVND (reference sequence). The CDR3 loop spans 12 amino acids. Here the CDR3 reads CASTSFGGTQYF. Here the CDR3 DNA reads TGTGCCAGTACCTCCTTTGGGGGGACGCAGTATTTT.

This clone has just one count. This rearrangement joins TRBV5-1 to TRBJ2-7, with TRBD1 as a possible D gene (6 bases). The germline CDR1 and CDR2 sequences are SGHRS and YFSETQ. Trimming shortened V by 4 bases and J by 0 bases, and 14 bases separated the two germline ends. The CDR3 is 15 amino acids. The CDR3 bases are TGCGCCAGCAGCGTTTACAGGGCGAGCTCCTACGAGCAGTACTTC. Protein: CASSVYRASSYEQYF.

This chain links TRBV29-1 with TRBJ1-5; D gene unclear. The V gene lost 5 bases and the J gene lost 0 bases, with 14 bases spanning the gap. The CDR3 has 15 amino acids. CDR1 is SQVTM and CDR2 is ANQGSEA in the germline V gene. CDR3 sequence: CSVSGDTASNQPQHF. CDR3 coding DNA: TGCAGCGTTTCGGGAGACACAGCTAGCAATCAGCCCCAGCATTTT.

This rearrangement joins TRBV18 to TRBJ2-7; TRBD2 matches 13 bases. The V gene end was trimmed by 2 bases and the J gene end by 6 bases; junction bases not matched to a gene: 7. The CDR3 covers 16 residues. Per the germline V gene, CDR1 is KGHSH and CDR2 is LQKENI. The CDR3, as DNA: TGTGCCAGCTCACCAACTAGCGGGGGGGTAGGGAGCGAGCAGTACTTC. This gives the protein CASSPTSGGVGSEQYF.

This clone has more than one count but fewer than ten. This chain uses TRBV29-1 with TRBJ1-1; D gene unclear. From germline, CDR1 is SQVTM and CDR2 ANQGSEA. This CDR3 spans 11 amino acids. The germline V and J ends were trimmed by 6 bases and 4 bases, with 9 bases remaining between them. The CDR3, as DNA: TGCAGCGTGTTCTCAGGCACTGAAGCTTTCTTT. As protein: CSVFSGTEAFF.

The V and J genes are TRBV6-1 and TRBJ2-5; 7 nucleotides line up with TRBD1. The J call may not be correct, given that the DNA end is closer to TRBJ2-7. The V gene's germline CDR1 is MNHNS and CDR2 SASEGT. The CDR3 sequence is 13 residues long. In DNA form, the CDR3 reads TGTGCCAGCAGGGCGACAGGGACCTACGAGCAGTACTTC. It translates to CASRATGTYEQYF.

The rearrangement joins TRBV19 to TRBJ1-6, with 8 bases matching TRBD1. The V and J ends lost 5 bases and 7 bases, in that order; junction bases with no gene match: 7. In germline, CDR1 is LNHDA, CDR2 SQIVND (reference sequence). This CDR3 has 15 residues. This chain's CDR3 is CASSLTGTGNSPLHF. The CDR3 DNA is TGTGCCAGTAGTCTGACCGGGACAGGAAATTCACCCCTCCACTTT.

The CDR3 here is CASNPGLAVTDTQYF. The CDR3 bases are TGTGCCAGCAACCCGGGACTAGCGGTCACAGATACGCAGTATTTT. This chain uses TRBV7-9 with TRBJ2-3; 11 bases line up with TRBD2. J lost 2 bases, V lost 7 bases, and 5 bases had no gene match. Germline CDR1 SEHNR, CDR2 FQNEAQ (reference sequence). The CDR3 runs to 15 residues.

This chain uses TRBV21-1 with TRBJ2-7. TRBV21-1 is deemed a pseudogene. The CDR3 has 14 amino acids. The CDR3 loop reads CASSKWGRPYEQYF. The CDR3, as DNA: TGTGCCAGCAGCAAATGGGGACGTCCCTACGAGCAGTACTTC.

This clone was seen only once. This chain connects TRBV28 to TRBJ2-1; 9 bases match TRBD1. Looked up from germline, CDR1 is MDHEN and CDR2 is SYDVKM. The CDR3 contains 15 residues. The ends lost 5 bases at V and 2 bases at J; junction bases unmatched: 4. This chain's CDR3 is CASSPNRGPYNEQFF. The CDR3 coding sequence is TGTGCCAGCAGTCCGAACAGGGGGCCCTACAATGAGCAGTTCTTC.

The rearrangement joins TRBV6-5 to TRBJ1-2, with D unresolved. V lost 6 bases to trimming and J lost 5 bases, with 16 bases between them. CDR3 length: 14 residues. CDR1 MNHEY and CDR2 SVGAGI come from the germline V gene. The CDR3 region has the DNA TGTGCCAGCAGCTGGGAGGCGGGAGGATATGGCTACACCTTC. This gives the protein CASSWEAGGYGYTF.

This clone has only one observation. V gene TRBV4-3 combines with J gene TRBJ1-4, with D unresolved. Germline V gene data show CDR1 as LGHNA and CDR2 as YSLEER. The CDR3 sequence is 15 residues long. Trimming took off 4 bases at V and 2 bases at J, with 11 bases between the two ends. The CDR3 sequence is CASSLNGWTNEKLFF. The CDR3 DNA reads as TGCGCCAGCAGCCTAAATGGTTGGACTAATGAAAAACTGTTTTTT.

This chain joins TRBV5-4 and TRBJ1-1; D call uncertain. Germline values: CDR1 SGHNT, CDR2 YYREEE (reference sequence). CDR3 length: 14 residues. The germline V and J ends were trimmed by 4 bases and 5 bases, with 15 bases remaining between them. Here the CDR3 DNA reads TGTGCCAGCAGCACACGTTATATTGAGACTGAAGCTTTCTTT. It specifies CASSTRYIETEAFF. The whole variable domain, remainder taken from reference TRBV5-4 and TRBJ1-1, is ETGVTQSPTHLIKTRGQQVTLRCSSQSGHNTVSWYQQALGQGPQFIFQYYREEENGRGNFPPRFSGLQFPNYSSELNVNALELDDSALYLCASSTRYIETEAFFGQGTRLTVV.

This sequence joins TRBV2 and TRBJ2-3; 11 positions match TRBD2. Germline V gene sequence: CDR1 SNHLY, CDR2 FYNNEI. There are 15 residues in the CDR3. V was clipped by 6 bases and J by 0 bases; unmatched bases: 2. The CDR3 here is CASRRLAGSTDTQYF. The CDR3 bases are TGTGCCAGCAGGAGACTAGCGGGGAGCACAGATACGCAGTATTTT.

V and J are TRBV29-1 and TRBJ2-5; TRBD2 aligns across 9 bases. After removal of 7 bases from V and 5 bases from J, the junction contained 8 bases not matched to a gene. Germline loops: CDR1 SQVTM, CDR2 ANQGSEA. The CDR3 covers 13 residues. The CDR3 DNA is TGCAGCGCCAGAGCGGGAGGAGGTGAGACCCAGTACTTC. Encoded protein: CSARAGGGETQYF.

The chain employs TRBV27 and TRBJ2-7; TRBD1 agrees at 7 bases. The germline V gene has CDR1 MNHEY and CDR2 SMNVEV (reference sequence). V lost 8 bases to trimming and J lost 2 bases; unmatched junction nucleotides: 9. The CDR3 sequence is 14 residues long. The CDR3 protein is CASAVTGIPYEQYF. CDR3 sequence (DNA): TGTGCCAGCGCCGTGACAGGGATTCCCTACGAGCAGTACTTC.